One and the same sample provided the 2 T cell receptor beta chains below, sequenced in a study of blood T cell repertoires in COVID-19. Generated by immunoSEQ multiplex PCR, the TCRdb table keeps only in-frame clones and is missing some. The data contain about 15,000 clones, roughly nine tenths of them singletons. Sequencing was carried out using peripheral blood. The receptors stem from a human donor in a cohort sampled during active COVID-19.

This clone came up once. The chain recombines TRBV12-3 or TRBV12-4 with TRBJ1-5; unclear D gene. This CDR3 contains 13 residues. Trimming took 2 bases from V and 7 from J, leaving 9 bases between them. The CDR3, as DNA: TGTGCCAGCAGTTTACGGGAGGGCCAGCCCCAGCATTTT. It is translated as CASSLREGQPQHF.

CDR3 in DNA: TGTGCCAGCAGGGGGCCGGCGGCTGGCTACACCTTC. As protein: CASRGPAAGYTF. The J gene is TRBJ1-2, the V gene TRBV6-5, with D tentatively TRBD1 (5 bases). Germline lookup yields CDR1 MNHEY and CDR2 SVGAGI. V gave up 6 bases and J gave up 7 bases, with 12 bases separating them. The CDR3 totals 12 residues.